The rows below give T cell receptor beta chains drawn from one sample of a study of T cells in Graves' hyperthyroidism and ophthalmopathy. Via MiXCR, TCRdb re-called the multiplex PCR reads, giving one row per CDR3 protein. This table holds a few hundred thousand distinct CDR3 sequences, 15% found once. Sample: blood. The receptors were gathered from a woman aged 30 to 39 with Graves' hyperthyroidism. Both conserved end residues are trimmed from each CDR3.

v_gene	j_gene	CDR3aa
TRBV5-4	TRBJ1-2	ASSLGADYT
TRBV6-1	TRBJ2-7	ASSERPLAGGPYEQY
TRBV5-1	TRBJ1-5	ASSLEQGSQPQH
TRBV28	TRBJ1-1	ASSLLARVYTEAF
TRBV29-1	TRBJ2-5	SVDGQGAEETQY
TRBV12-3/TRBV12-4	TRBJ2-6	ASNTGTPSGANVLT
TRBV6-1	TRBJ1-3	ASSERDRLISGNTIY
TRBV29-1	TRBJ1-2	SVELHISGYGYT
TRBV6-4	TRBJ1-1	ASSEGYTEAF
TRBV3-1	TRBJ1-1	ASSPPGGRAF
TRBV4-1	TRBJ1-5	ASSQEAPGPLRRNQPQH
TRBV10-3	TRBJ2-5	AISAATSGRLETQY
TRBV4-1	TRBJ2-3	ASSQEQGHTQY
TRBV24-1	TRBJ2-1	ATSDLKDYSTQNHNEQF
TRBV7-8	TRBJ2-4	ASSLLAGRDAIAKNIQY
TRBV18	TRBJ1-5	ASSQSQEASNQPQH
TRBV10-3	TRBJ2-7	AISENRTPDEQY
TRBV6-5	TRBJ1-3	ASSYSGGLRGNTIY
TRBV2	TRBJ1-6	ASWGGSSYNSPLH
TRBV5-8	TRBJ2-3	ASTIAGGLGDTQY
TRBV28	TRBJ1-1	ASSPNMEFEAF
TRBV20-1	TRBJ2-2	SGTSGAANTGELF